The T cell receptor (beta chain) described here comes from a study of identical twins. CDR3 length: 16 amino acids. Trimming removed 2 bases from V and 5 bases from J; junction bases left unmatched: 8. Only healthy Caucasians were enrolled as donors. TCRdb passed the 5' RACE reads through MiXCR, listing each CDR3 protein once. This table has 200,000 to 300,000 distinct CDR3 sequences, 5.5% to 8% appearing once. The same sample was also studied in work on yellow fever vaccine responses in identical twins.

The sample comprised memory (CD45RO+) T cells sorted from blood. The receptor's source is a woman aged 18-30 years in good health. The V and J genes are TRBV12-3 or TRBV12-4 and TRBJ2-1, with 8 bases identical to TRBD1. The CDR3 loop is CASSLIGRGLDNEQFF. The CDR3 nucleotides are TGTGCCAGCAGTTTAATTGGCAGGGGGCTCGACAATGAGCAGTTCTTC.